This TCR beta chain was recorded in a study of blood T cell repertoires in COVID-19. The overall study: Italy, Spain and the United States were the sources of the convalescent and acute COVID-19 samples.

This CDR3 is built from 18 residues. V lost 1 base, J lost 1 base, and 6 bases stayed unmatched. Germline V gene data show CDR1 as MNHEY and CDR2 as SMNVEV (reference sequence). Authors' analysis steps: Reference gene primer amplification yielded estimated nucleated cell counts. The table came from immunoSEQ multiplex PCR; TCRdb's copy has only in-frame clones and leaves some out. V, J and clone size are taken as reported in that table, and D and trimming were inferred from the DNA itself. The sample includes some 180,000 clones, 80% seen only once; the top ten take about an eighth. Each exposed participant met a COVID-19 case in the 2 weeks preceding study entry.

The V and J genes are TRBV27 and TRBJ2-6, with 8 positions matching TRBD2. The sequence came from a man aged 60-69 years who had been exposed to COVID-19. The specimen sequenced was PBMCs or T cells enriched from blood (not recorded which). CDR3 DNA sequence: TGTGCCAGCAGTTTATTGGGTAGCGGGACGTCTGGGGCCAACGTCCTGACTTTC. Amino acid sequence: CASSLLGSGTSGANVLTF. The complete variable domain, with remaining parts taken from reference TRBV27 and TRBJ2-6, reads EAQVTQNPRYLITVTGKKLTVTCSQNMNHEYMSWYRQDPGLGLRQIYYSMNVEVTDKGDVPEGYKVSRKEKRNFPLILESPSPNQTSLYFCASSLLGSGTSGANVLTFGAGSRLTVL.